Listed here are 19 T cell receptor beta chains from one sample, sequenced in a study of vaccination and CD4 T cells after COVID-19. No antigen is known for these receptors. The treatment here: roughly nine-day PBMC culture with coronavirus spike peptide pools or control peptides (ViraFEST assay). Oncomine TCR Beta short-read sequencing was applied to DNA from cultured CD4+ T cells. TCRdb called the PCR reads again in MiXCR, with one record for every CDR3 protein. The data show roughly 4,800 distinct CDR3 sequences, less than 25% seen once. The sequenced sample was CD4+ T cells from blood, cultured in vitro. These receptors came from a human donor who had recovered from COVID-19.

This clonotype was detected a few times. The gene calls are TRBV5-1 and TRBJ1-5; D is undetermined. CDR3 length: 13 residues. V gave up 0 bases and J gave up 11 bases, with 12 bases separating them. Germline V lookup: CDR1 SGHRS, CDR2 YFSETQ. The chain's CDR3 is CASSLEGSQSQHF. The DNA for the CDR3 is TGCGCCAGCAGCTTGGAAGGGTCGCAGTCCCAGCATTTT.

This clonotype is medium-sized by share. The genes are TRBV6-1 and TRBJ1-5; 8 positions match TRBD1. This CDR3 comprises 15 residues. V gave up 4 bases and J gave up 2 bases; unmatched junction bases: 4. CDR1 and CDR2 (germline): MNHNS, SASEGT. The CDR3 protein is CASSAGGSGNQPQHF. The CDR3 DNA reads as TGTGCCAGCAGTGCAGGGGGCAGTGGCAATCAGCCCCAGCATTTT.

This clonotype came up a few times. V usage is TRBV27 and J usage is TRBJ2-7; 8 nucleotides agree with TRBD1. Germline lookup yields CDR1 MNHEY and CDR2 SMNVEV (reference sequence). The CDR3 loop spans 15 amino acids. The J segment lost 2 bases and the V segment lost 5 bases, leaving 8 bases of the junction unmatched. CDR3: CASSPLGQVTYEQYF. DNA for the CDR3: TGTGCCAGCAGTCCCCTGGGACAGGTTACCTACGAGCAGTACTTC.

This clonotype has a handful of counts. V gene TRBV11-2 combines with J gene TRBJ2-7; the match to TRBD2 covers 11 bases. Germline trimming cut 3 bases from V and 4 bases from J; bases unmatched to any gene: 5. The CDR3 is 15 amino acids. Germline CDR1 reads SGHAT; CDR2 reads FQNNGV. CDR3 protein: CASSFPGLAVYEQYF. CDR3 bases: TGTGCCAGCAGCTTTCCGGGACTAGCGGTATACGAGCAGTACTTC.

By share, this clonotype counts as medium-sized. This chain links TRBV20-1 with TRBJ1-5, with a tentative D call TRBD1 (5 bases). Germline lookup yields CDR1 DFQATT and CDR2 SNEGSKA (reference sequence). CDR3 length: 14 amino acids. The V end lost 2 bases, the J end lost 6 bases, and 14 bases lay between the germline ends. The CDR3 reads CSARMGPTSQPQHF. CDR3 sequence (DNA): TGCAGTGCTAGAATGGGACCGACGAGTCAGCCCCAGCATTTT.

The CDR3 protein is CAISAQAGTEAFF. The DNA for the CDR3 is TGTGCCATCAGTGCCCAGGCGGGCACTGAAGCTTTCTTT. The genes are TRBV10-3 and TRBJ1-1; D unclear. V lost 4 bases and J 4 bases, leaving 10 bases between the germline ends. Per the germline V gene, CDR1 is ENHRY and CDR2 is SYGVKD. The CDR3 has 13 amino acids.

The V and J genes are TRBV2 and TRBJ1-5; TRBD1 matches at 9 bases. V shed 6 bases and J 3 bases; nucleotides not matched to a gene: 3. This CDR3 contains 14 residues. Germline CDR1 SNHLY, CDR2 FYNNEI. The CDR3 is CASSRDRDNQPQHF. CDR3 sequence (DNA): TGTGCCAGCAGCCGGGACAGGGACAATCAGCCCCAGCATTTT.

This clonotype has a handful of counts. The CDR3 region has the DNA TGTGCCAGTTTACCGGGGCCAAATTCACCCCTCCACTTT. Its translation is CASLPGPNSPLHF. The V call is TRBV19, the J call TRBJ1-6; D is perhaps TRBD1 (5 bases). The CDR3 loop spans 13 amino acids. V dropped 8 bases and J dropped 7 bases, with 12 bases sitting between them. Germline lookup yields CDR1 LNHDA and CDR2 SQIVND (reference sequence).

This clonotype was seen only once. Germline and junction disagree at one end, which may indicate a read error. The V gene is TRBV12-3 or TRBV12-4, the J gene TRBJ1-2; D remains unclear. The CDR3 has 12 amino acids. CDR3 nucleotide sequence: TGTGCCAGCAGTTTTGGAAACTGTGGCTACACCTTC. Encoded protein: CASSFGNCGYTF.

By proportion, this clonotype is large. The chain carries TRBV6-1 and TRBJ1-3, with a tentative D call TRBD1 (5 bases). V lost 4 bases and J lost 3, with 13 bases in between. Germline-derived CDR1 and CDR2 are MNHNS and SASEGT. CDR3 length: 15 residues. The CDR3 region has the DNA TGTGCCAGCAGTGGGGGCAGGGAAGGTGGAAACACCATATATTTT. Protein: CASSGGREGGNTIYF.

The chain links TRBV12-3 or TRBV12-4 to TRBJ1-1; a weak D match, TRBD1 (6 bases). The CDR3 covers 15 residues. V was trimmed by 3 bases and J by 0 bases, leaving 11 bases between them. CDR3 in amino acids: CASSFRGGMNTEAFF. The CDR3 coding sequence is TGTGCCAGCAGTTTTAGGGGGGGAATGAACACTGAAGCTTTCTTT.

By proportion, this clonotype is large (0.1 to 1%). The chain joins TRBV6-1 to TRBJ1-5; the D gene is possibly TRBD1 (5 bases). The CDR3 consists of 14 residues. V shed 5 bases and J shed 9 bases, with 17 bases lying between them. CDR1 is MNHNS and CDR2 is SASEGT in the germline V gene. The CDR3 nucleotides read TGTGCCAGCAGTCCGCGGGGTAATCAGGGGCCCCAGCATTTT. Its translation is CASSPRGNQGPQHF.

This clonotype was seen a handful of times. This chain links TRBV21-1 with TRBJ2-7. TRBV21-1 counts as a pseudogene. This CDR3 has 13 amino acids. The CDR3: CASRSQASYEQYF. The CDR3, as DNA: TGTGCCAGCAGGAGTCAGGCCTCCTACGAGCAGTACTTC.

This clonotype has a handful of counts. This chain joins TRBV12-3 or TRBV12-4 and TRBJ1-2; no reliable D call. Trimming removed 7 bases at V and 0 bases at J, with 9 bases between. The CDR3 is 13 amino acids. This CDR3 reads CASTKTSNYGYTF. CDR3 sequence (DNA): TGTGCCAGCACCAAGACTTCTAACTATGGCTACACCTTC.

The table lists this clonotype with a few counts. The CDR3 nucleotides are TGCGCCAGCAGCTTGGGGGACAGGGGCACAGATACGCAGTATTTT. Amino acids: CASSLGDRGTDTQYF. The chain recombines TRBV5-1 with TRBJ2-3, with 9 bases identical to TRBD1. The CDR3 is 15 amino acids. J was trimmed by 1 base and V by 0 bases; bases with no gene match: 0. From germline, CDR1 is SGHRS and CDR2 YFSETQ.

The chain uses TRBV6-1 and TRBJ2-1; 11 bases are shared with TRBD2. CDR1 and CDR2 from the germline V gene are MNHNS and SASEGT. The CDR3 is made up of 14 amino acids. V lost 6 bases to trimming and J lost 7 bases; unmatched junction nucleotides: 5. The CDR3 loop reads CASRASGGLNEQFF. In DNA form, the CDR3 reads TGTGCCAGCAGGGCTAGCGGGGGGTTGAATGAGCAGTTCTTC.

This clonotype was seen once. The CDR3 coding sequence is TGTGCCAGCAGTGGGGACAAGGGGGCACCCCTCCACTTT. Residues: CASSGDKGAPLHF. The V gene is TRBV2, the J gene TRBJ1-6; a weak D match, TRBD1 (6 bases). CDR3 length: 13 amino acids. Germline lookup yields CDR1 SNHLY and CDR2 FYNNEI. Trimming cost V 4 bases and J 11 bases, with 12 bases left between them. The variable domain in full, with the rest retrieved from reference TRBV2 and TRBJ1-6, is EPEVTQTPSHQVTQMGQEVILRCVPISNHLYFYWYRQILGQKVEFLVSFYNNEISEKSEIFDDQFSVERPDGSNFTLKIRSTKLEDSAMYFCASSGDKGAPLHFGNGTRLTVT.

This clonotype has only a few counts. The CDR3 spells CASSPMDRVYEQYF. As DNA, the CDR3 is TGTGCCAGCAGCCCGATGGACAGGGTGTACGAGCAGTACTTC. The chain has TRBV7-9 and TRBJ2-7; 8 nucleotides agree with TRBD1. After removal of 5 bases from V and 4 bases from J, the junction contained 7 bases not matched to a gene. Germline CDR1 and CDR2: SEHNR and FQNEAQ (reference sequence). This CDR3 spans 14 amino acids.

The chain employs TRBV12-3 or TRBV12-4 and TRBJ2-3; 12 bases align to TRBD2. V dropped 3 bases and J dropped 0; count of bases not matched to a gene: 1. The CDR3 has 16 residues. The CDR3 is CASSFGLAGSTDTQYF. CDR3 coding DNA: TGTGCCAGCAGTTTCGGACTAGCGGGGAGCACAGATACGCAGTATTTT.